Listed below are T cell receptor beta chains from one sample, sequenced in a study of T cell responses to AZD1222 COVID-19 vaccine. Sequencing used immunoSEQ multiplex PCR; TCRdb keeps in-frame clones, though not all of them. In the table there are about 110,000 clones, 70% to 90% of which are singletons. The sequencing used peripheral blood, collected on day 0 of AZD1222 vaccination. These receptors were taken from an adult in good health. Each CDR3 is given with its conserved first and last residue. A D gene is named only where the DNA matches it firmly.

TRBJ1-2 | TRBV9 | TRBD1 | CASSVGGGGYTF | TGTGCCAGCAGCGTTGGAGGGGGCGGCTACACCTTC
TRBJ2-1 | TRBV7-2 | TRBD2 | CASSLSGSSYNEQFF | TGTGCCAGCAGCCTTAGCGGGAGTTCCTACAATGAGCAGTTCTTC
TRBJ1-1 | TRBV9 | - | CASSVGARGWTEAFF | TGTGCCAGCAGCGTAGGAGCCAGGGGATGGACTGAAGCTTTCTTT
TRBJ1-4 | TRBV19 | TRBD1 | CASSQQGTNEKLFF | TGTGCCAGTAGTCAACAGGGGACTAATGAAAAACTGTTTTTT
TRBJ1-4 | TRBV11-2 | - | CASSLGRRGTNEKLFF | TGTGCCAGCAGCTTAGGGAGACGAGGCACTAATGAAAAACTGTTTTTT
TRBJ1-1 | TRBV9 | - | CASSVDRVGTEAFF | TGTGCCAGCAGCGTAGACAGGGTGGGGACTGAAGCTTTCTTT
TRBJ2-7 | TRBV29-1 | TRBD1 | CSVVRPEVTGREQYF | TGCAGCGTGGTACGACCTGAGGTGACAGGGCGCGAGCAGTACTTC
TRBJ1-1 | TRBV19 | TRBD1 | CASSIARTGWDTEAFF | TGTGCCAGTAGTATTGCTCGGACAGGGTGGGACACTGAAGCTTTCTTT
TRBJ1-5 | TRBV5-1 | - | CASSLGTDSNQPQHF | TGCGCCAGCAGCTTGGGGACGGATAGCAATCAGCCCCAGCATTTT
TRBJ2-1 | TRBV29-1 | TRBD2 | CSVEALAGFYNEQFF | TGCAGCGTTGAAGCACTAGCGGGTTTCTACAATGAGCAGTTCTTC